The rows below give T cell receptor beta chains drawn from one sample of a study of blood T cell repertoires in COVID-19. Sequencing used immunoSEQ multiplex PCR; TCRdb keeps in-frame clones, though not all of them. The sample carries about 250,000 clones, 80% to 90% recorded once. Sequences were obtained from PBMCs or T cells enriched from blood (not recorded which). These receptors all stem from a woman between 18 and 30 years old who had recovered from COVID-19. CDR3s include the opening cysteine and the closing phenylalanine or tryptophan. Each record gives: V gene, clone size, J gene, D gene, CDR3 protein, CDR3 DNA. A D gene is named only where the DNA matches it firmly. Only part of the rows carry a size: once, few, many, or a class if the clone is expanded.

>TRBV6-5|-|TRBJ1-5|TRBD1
CASSRGQGSNQPQHF
TGTGCCAGCAGCCGAGGACAGGGCTCAAATCAGCCCCAGCATTTT
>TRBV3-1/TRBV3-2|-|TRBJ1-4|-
CASSLSGPREKLFF
TGTGCCAGCAGCCTCAGCGGCCCCCGGGAAAAACTGTTTTTT
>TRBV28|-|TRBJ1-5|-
CASSLDLIQHF
TGTGCCAGCAGTTTGGACTTAATCCAGCATTTT
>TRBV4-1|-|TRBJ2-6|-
CASSPGLLSGANVLTF
TGCGCCAGCAGTCCGGGACTGCTCTCTGGGGCCAACGTCCTGACTTTC
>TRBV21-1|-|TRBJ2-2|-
CASTNPERVGSRSPPGELFF
TGTGCCAGCACCAACCCCGAGAGGGTCGGTAGTAGGTCCCCCCCCGGGGAGCTGTTTTTT
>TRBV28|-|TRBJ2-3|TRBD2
CASSFRAPSGGATDTQYF
TGTGCCAGCAGTTTCCGGGCACCTAGCGGGGGGGCAACAGATACGCAGTATTTT
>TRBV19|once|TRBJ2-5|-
CASSIYPQGEAGEETQYF
TGTGCCAGTAGTATTTATCCGCAGGGGGAAGCGGGGGAAGAGACCCAGTACTTC
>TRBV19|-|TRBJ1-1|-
CALRSRGDTEAFF
TGTGCCCTAAGGAGCAGGGGAGACACTGAAGCTTTCTTT
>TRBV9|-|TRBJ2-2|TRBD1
CASSVDRGQGTGELFF
TGTGCCAGCAGCGTTGACAGGGGTCAGGGCACCGGGGAGCTGTTTTTT
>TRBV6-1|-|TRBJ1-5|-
CASSEGAPNQPQHF
TGTGCCAGCAGTGAAGGGGCACCGAATCAGCCCCAGCATTTT
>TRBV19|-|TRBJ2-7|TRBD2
CATGTSGGAHVEQYF
TGTGCCACCGGGACTAGCGGGGGGGCCCACGTCGAGCAGTACTTC
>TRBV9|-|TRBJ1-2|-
CASSVDIANYGYTF
TGTGCCAGCAGCGTAGATATCGCTAACTATGGCTACACCTTC
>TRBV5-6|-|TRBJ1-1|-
CASRWRQSEAFF
TGTGCCAGCAGATGGCGGCAGTCGGAAGCTTTCTTT
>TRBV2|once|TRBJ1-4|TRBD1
CASSERGQGRANEKLFF
TGTGCCAGCAGTGAAAGGGGACAGGGGAGGGCTAATGAAAAACTGTTTTTT
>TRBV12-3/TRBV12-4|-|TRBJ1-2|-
CASKQGTNYGYTF
TGTGCCAGCAAGCAGGGGACTAACTATGGCTACACCTTC
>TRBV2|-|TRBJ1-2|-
CASIGGSEDYGYTF
TGTGCCAGCATAGGGGGTTCTGAAGACTATGGCTACACCTTC
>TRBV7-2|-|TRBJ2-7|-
CASSLETATSYEQYF
TGTGCCAGCAGCTTAGAGACAGCAACCTCCTACGAGCAGTACTTC
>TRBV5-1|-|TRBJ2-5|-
CASSPNDPRGGETQYF
TGCGCCAGCAGCCCGAACGATCCGCGCGGTGGAGAGACCCAGTACTTC
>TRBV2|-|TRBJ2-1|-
CASSVLENNEQFF
TGTGCCAGCAGTGTATTAGAAAACAATGAGCAGTTCTTC
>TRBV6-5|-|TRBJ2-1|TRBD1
CASSFYRGASYNEQFF
TGTGCCAGCAGTTTCTACAGGGGCGCATCCTACAATGAGCAGTTCTTC
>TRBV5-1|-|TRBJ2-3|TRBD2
CASSTGLAGVADTQYF
TGCGCCAGCAGCACGGGACTAGCGGGGGTAGCAGATACGCAGTATTTT
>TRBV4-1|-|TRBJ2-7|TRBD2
CASSQILGLAGTYEQYF
TGCGCCAGCAGCCAAATCCTGGGACTAGCGGGAACCTACGAGCAGTACTTC
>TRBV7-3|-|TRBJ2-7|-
CASSLIRGYEQYF
TGTGCCAGCAGCTTAATCCGGGGATACGAGCAGTACTTC
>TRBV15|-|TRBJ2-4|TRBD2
CATSRSYSGGDKNIQYF
TGTGCCACCAGCAGATCTTATAGCGGGGGAGACAAAAACATTCAGTACTTC
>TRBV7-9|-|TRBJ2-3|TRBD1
CASSLGGGQGTDTQYF
TGTGCCAGCAGCTTAGGCGGCGGACAGGGCACAGATACGCAGTATTTT
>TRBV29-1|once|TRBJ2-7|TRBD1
CSVANFGQGAYEQYF
TGCAGCGTTGCTAATTTCGGACAGGGGGCCTACGAGCAGTACTTC
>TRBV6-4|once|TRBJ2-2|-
CASRDTQQGTGELFF
TGTGCCAGCAGAGATACTCAACAGGGAACCGGGGAGCTGTTTTTT
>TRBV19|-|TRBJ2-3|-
CASSLGSTDTQYF
TGTGCCAGTAGTCTCGGGAGCACAGATACGCAGTATTTT
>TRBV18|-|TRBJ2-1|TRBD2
CASAGLAGAQDYNEQFF
TGTGCCAGCGCGGGACTAGCGGGGGCTCAAGACTACAATGAGCAGTTCTTC
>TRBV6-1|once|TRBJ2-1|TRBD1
CASSDQEYRTGNFEQFF
TGTGCCAGCAGTGACCAGGAGTACAGGACAGGTAACTTTGAGCAGTTCTTC
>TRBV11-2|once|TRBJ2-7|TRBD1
CASKPGGSPLYEQYF
TGTGCCAGCAAACCAGGGGGCTCCCCGCTCTACGAGCAGTACTTC
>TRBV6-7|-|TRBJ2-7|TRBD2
CASSNSPWTSGGRYEQYF
TGTGCCAGCAGTAATTCCCCTTGGACTAGCGGGGGGAGGTACGAGCAGTACTTC
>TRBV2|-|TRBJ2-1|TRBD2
CASSESGGASHEQFF
TGTGCCAGCAGTGAATCCGGGGGGGCCTCCCATGAGCAGTTCTTC
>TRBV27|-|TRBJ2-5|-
CASRDQGGGETQYF
TGTGCCAGCAGGGACCAAGGGGGGGGAGAGACCCAGTACTTC
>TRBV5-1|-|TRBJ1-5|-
CASSSDGGGNQPQHF
TGCGCCAGCAGCTCGGACGGGGGTGGCAATCAGCCCCAGCATTTT
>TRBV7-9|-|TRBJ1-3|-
CASSPGEGTIYF
TGTGCCAGCAGCCCAGGAGAGGGAACCATATATTTT
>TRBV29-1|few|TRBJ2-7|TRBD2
CSVGGTSSYEQYF
TGCAGCGTTGGGGGGACTAGCTCCTACGAGCAGTACTTC
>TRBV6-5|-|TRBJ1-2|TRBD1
CASSSLDRDGYTF
TGTGCCAGCAGTTCCCTCGACAGGGATGGCTACACCTTC
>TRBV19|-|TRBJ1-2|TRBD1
CASSRQGTSRGYTF
TGTGCCAGTAGTAGACAGGGAACCAGTCGCGGCTACACCTTC
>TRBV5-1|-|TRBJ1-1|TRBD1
CASSTGTGDDTEAFF
TGCGCCAGCAGTACCGGGACAGGGGACGACACTGAAGCTTTCTTT
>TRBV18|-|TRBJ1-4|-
CASSPPATDNEKLFF
TGTGCCAGCTCACCACCAGCGACAGACAATGAAAAACTGTTTTTT
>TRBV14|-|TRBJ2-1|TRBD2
CASSPLLSGELNNEQFF
TGTGCCAGCAGCCCCCTCCTGAGCGGGGAATTAAACAATGAGCAGTTCTTC
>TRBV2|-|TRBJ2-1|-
CASSFRLPNSYNEQFF
TGTGCCAGCAGTTTCCGACTACCGAATTCTTACAATGAGCAGTTCTTC
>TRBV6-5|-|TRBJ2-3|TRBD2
CASSYEGLGTDTQYF
TGTGCCAGCAGTTACGAAGGACTAGGCACAGATACGCAGTATTTT
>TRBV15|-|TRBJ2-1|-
CATSRDSAGSNEQFF
TGTGCCACCAGCAGAGATTCGGCGGGGTCAAATGAGCAGTTCTTC
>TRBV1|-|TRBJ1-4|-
CTRDREKLFF
TGCACCAGGGACAGGGAAAAACTGTTTTTT
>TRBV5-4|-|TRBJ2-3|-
CASSFRDSSTDTQYF
TGTGCCAGCAGCTTCCGGGACTCGAGCACAGATACGCAGTATTTT
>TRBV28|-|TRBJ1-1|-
CASNMGARTEAFF
TGTGCCAGCAACATGGGGGCGAGGACTGAAGCTTTCTTT
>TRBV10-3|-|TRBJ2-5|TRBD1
CAIAERTGGTQYF
TGTGCCATCGCCGAACGGACAGGAGGGACCCAGTACTTC